These 28 T cell receptor beta chains originate from one sample sequenced in a study of technical replicates of blood from a handful of donors. TCRdb keeps only in-frame clones here, not all; method: immunoSEQ multiplex PCR. The sample has some 60,000 clones, about 94% seen once. The material sequenced was PBMCs. These receptors all come from a human donor in good health. Some clones in this sample may be carry-over from other donors' samples.

The chain carries TRBV19 and TRBJ2-6; D uncertain. CDR3 size: 13 residues. Trimming stripped 3 bases from V and 11 bases from J, with 11 bases between. CDR1 is LNHDA, CDR2 SQIVND, per germline (reference sequence). CDR3 DNA: TGTGCCAGTAGTATCTCAGTGCAGGACGTCCTGACTTTC. Its translation: CASSISVQDVLTF.

The chain carries TRBV9 and TRBJ2-3, with TRBD2 matching 7 bases. Looked up from germline, CDR1 is SGDLS and CDR2 is YYNGEE. The CDR3 sequence is 16 residues long. V was clipped by 0 bases and J by 4 bases; unmatched bases: 8. Here the CDR3 DNA reads TGTGCCAGCAGCGTAGAAGGGATTGGGGGGGCAGATACGCAGTATTTT. Translation: CASSVEGIGGADTQYF.

The chain carries TRBV7-6 and TRBJ2-1; D is ambiguous. The CDR3 is 16 residues long. Germline V lookup: CDR1 SGHVS, CDR2 FNYEAQ. The ends were cut back, 1 base at V and 2 bases at J, with 12 bases in the middle. In nucleotides, the CDR3 is TGTGCCAGCAGCTTAGGACAAGCCCTGACCTACAATGAGCAGTTCTTC. Protein product: CASSLGQALTYNEQFF. The variable domain in full, with the rest retrieved from reference TRBV7-6 and TRBJ2-1, is GAGVSQSPRYKVTKRGQDVALRCDPISGHVSLYWYRQALGQGPEFLTYFNYEAQQDKSGLPNDRFSAERPEGSISTLTIQRTEQRDSAMYRCASSLGQALTYNEQFFGPGTRLTVL.

The rearrangement links TRBV7-6 to TRBJ2-7, with 8 nucleotides matching TRBD1. Germline lookup yields CDR1 SGHVS and CDR2 FNYEAQ. This CDR3 is built from 15 residues. Trimming took 1 base from V and 4 from J; bases not matched to a gene: 6. The CDR3 reads CASSLGAGGLYEQYF. The CDR3, as DNA: TGTGCCAGCAGCTTAGGCGCAGGGGGCTTGTACGAGCAGTACTTC.

This chain connects TRBV27 to TRBJ2-1; a possible D gene is TRBD1 (5 bases). Germline V CDR1 and CDR2: MNHEY, SMNVEV (reference sequence). V lost 8 bases and J lost 4, with 24 bases in between. This CDR3 has 17 amino acids. Here the CDR3 DNA reads TGTGCCAGCGGCAGTTCAAAACTCAGGGCTAGATACAATGAGCAGTTCTTC. Its translation is CASGSSKLRARYNEQFF.

This chain uses TRBV15 with TRBJ1-1, with unresolved D. In germline, CDR1 is LNHNV, CDR2 YYDKDF (reference sequence). With 4 bases removed from V and 5 bases from J, the gap between germline ends came to 11 bases. The CDR3 contains 13 residues. This CDR3 is CATSTRQRTEAFF. In DNA, the CDR3 is TGTGCCACCAGCACCAGGCAGAGAACTGAAGCTTTCTTT.

The genes are TRBV7-8 and TRBJ1-5, with D unresolved. CDR1 is SGHVS, CDR2 FQNEAQ, per germline. This CDR3 contains 15 residues. Trimming removed 1 base at V and 3 bases at J, with 10 bases between. The CDR3 here is CASSLVSGNNQPQHF. The CDR3 bases are TGTGCCAGCAGCTTAGTTTCGGGGAACAATCAGCCCCAGCATTTT.

The chain recombines TRBV11-2 with TRBJ2-7; 9 nucleotides line up with TRBD2. The trim removed 1 base at V and 4 bases at J, leaving 14 bases unmatched. CDR1 and CDR2 from the germline V gene are SGHAT and FQNNGV. CDR3 length equals 18 residues. The CDR3 spells CASSLGGGASGTPYEQYF. The CDR3 DNA follows: TGTGCCAGCAGCTTAGGAGGTGGGGCTAGCGGGACTCCTTACGAGCAGTACTTC.

The rearrangement uses TRBV10-3 and TRBJ1-6; a weak D match, TRBD1 (5 bases). This CDR3 has 14 amino acids. V was trimmed by 11 bases and J by 5 bases, leaving 16 bases between them. CDR1 ENHRY and CDR2 SYGVKD come from the germline V gene. The CDR3 here is CAANSRADNSPLHF. The CDR3 coding sequence is TGTGCCGCCAACAGCAGGGCGGATAATTCACCCCTCCACTTT.

The V gene is TRBV19, the J gene TRBJ2-1, with TRBD1 matching over 8 bases. The ends lost 9 bases at V and 2 bases at J; junction bases unmatched: 9. Looked up from germline, CDR1 is LNHDA and CDR2 is SQIVND (reference sequence). This CDR3 spans 15 amino acids. The CDR3 sequence: CASSPGQATYNEQFF. CDR3 in DNA: TGTGCCAGCAGCCCGGGACAGGCTACCTACAATGAGCAGTTCTTC.

The chain carries TRBV5-8 and TRBJ1-1; D unclear. This CDR3 is built from 15 residues. The germline CDR1 and CDR2 sequences are SGHTS and YDEGEE. V shed 0 bases and J shed 6 bases, with 15 bases lying between them. CDR3 sequence reads: CASSLGPQSVAEAFF. In DNA, the CDR3 is TGTGCCAGCAGCTTGGGTCCTCAATCGGTGGCTGAAGCTTTCTTT.

The chain has TRBV30 and TRBJ2-1; perhaps TRBD2 as D (5 bases). V lost 4 bases and J 2 bases, leaving 12 bases between the germline ends. CDR3 length: 14 residues. The germline V gene encodes CDR1 GTSNPN and CDR2 SVGIG (reference sequence). The CDR3 spells CAWNEGNAYNEQFF. In nucleotides, the CDR3 is TGTGCCTGGAATGAGGGAAATGCCTACAATGAGCAGTTCTTC.

CDR3 sequence reads: CASSLVPGYEQYF. The DNA of the CDR3 is TGTGCCAGCAGCCTCGTGCCAGGCTACGAGCAGTACTTC. The chain links TRBV14 to TRBJ2-7; no firm D call. V lost 4 bases and J 3 bases, leaving 10 bases between the germline ends. CDR3 length equals 13 residues. Germline-derived CDR1 and CDR2 are SGHDN and FVKESK. The variable domain in full, with the rest retrieved from reference TRBV14 and TRBJ2-7, is EAGVTQFPSHSVIEKGQTVTLRCDPISGHDNLYWYRRVMGKEIKFLLHFVKESKQDESGMPNNRFLAERTGGTYSTLKVQPAELEDSGVYFCASSLVPGYEQYFGPGTRLTVT.

V usage is TRBV7-2 and J usage is TRBJ2-7; TRBD1 aligns across 8 bases. CDR1 is SGHTA and CDR2 is FQGNSA in the germline V gene. This CDR3 has 15 residues. The V and J ends lost 1 base and 2 bases, in that order; junction bases with no gene match: 4. DNA for the CDR3: TGTGCCAGCAGCTTAGGACAGGGGAAGACCTACGAGCAGTACTTC. This encodes CASSLGQGKTYEQYF.

A single count supports this clone. The rearrangement joins TRBV4-2 to TRBJ1-1, with D tentatively TRBD1 (5 bases). V dropped 4 bases and J dropped 0 bases, with 12 bases sitting between them. The germline CDR1 and CDR2 sequences are LGHNA and YNFKEQ. This CDR3 contains 15 residues. The CDR3 region has the DNA TGTGCCAGCAGCCCTCGACAGAATATGAACACTGAAGCTTTCTTT. This encodes CASSPRQNMNTEAFF.

The chain carries TRBV27 and TRBJ2-7, with D possibly being TRBD2 (5 bases). CDR3 size: 16 residues. Trimming took off 3 bases at V and 6 bases at J, with 21 bases between the two ends. Germline lookup yields CDR1 MNHEY and CDR2 SMNVEV (reference sequence). CDR3 nucleotide sequence: TGTGCCAGCAGTTTTTTAGAGGGAGTTCCTTCTGGCGAGCAGTACTTC. It codes for CASSFLEGVPSGEQYF.

V usage is TRBV11-3 and J usage is TRBJ2-3; D ambiguous. The CDR3 loop spans 13 amino acids. In germline, CDR1 is SGHNT, CDR2 YENEEA. V lost 2 bases, J lost 1 base, and 4 bases lay in between. Here the CDR3 reads CASSLFGTDTQYF. The CDR3 DNA is TGTGCCAGCAGCTTATTCGGCACAGATACGCAGTATTTT.

The chain is built from TRBV2 and TRBJ1-5; 10 nucleotides match TRBD1. V dropped 1 base and J dropped 6; count of bases not matched to a gene: 3. The CDR3 loop spans 15 amino acids. CDR1 and CDR2 (germline): SNHLY, FYNNEI. The chain's CDR3 is CASSEVTGGSQPQHF. The CDR3 DNA sequence: TGTGCCAGCAGTGAAGTGACAGGGGGCAGTCAGCCCCAGCATTTT.

This clone has a handful of counts. The chain recombines TRBV7-8 with TRBJ2-7; 11 positions match TRBD1. Losses at the gene ends were 2 bases for V and 5 bases for J; bases not matched to a gene: 17. This CDR3 is 19 amino acids long. Germline loops: CDR1 SGHVS, CDR2 FQNEAQ. DNA for the CDR3: TGTGCCAGCAGCTTATACCCAATCGGACAGGGGGCGCTGAGGGACGAGCAGTACTTC. It specifies CASSLYPIGQGALRDEQYF. Filled out from reference TRBV7-8 and TRBJ2-7, the complete variable domain reads GAGVSQSPRYKVAKRGQDVALRCDPISGHVSLFWYQQALGQGPEFLTYFQNEAQLDKSGLPSDRFFAERPEGSVSTLKIQRTQQEDSAVYLCASSLYPIGQGALRDEQYFGPGTRLTVT.

This rearrangement joins TRBV7-6 to TRBJ2-5, with 8 bases identical to TRBD2. The ends lost 6 bases at V and 2 bases at J; junction bases unmatched: 8. This CDR3 is built from 15 residues. The germline V gene has CDR1 SGHVS and CDR2 FNYEAQ. The CDR3 protein is CASSPPGLGQETQYF. In DNA form, the CDR3 reads TGTGCCAGCAGTCCTCCGGGACTAGGGCAAGAGACCCAGTACTTC.

The chain is built from TRBV9 and TRBJ1-1; a weak D match, TRBD1 (6 bases). Per the germline V gene, CDR1 is SGDLS and CDR2 is YYNGEE. Deletions cut 2 bases from V and 5 bases from J, with 10 bases between. The CDR3 is made up of 13 amino acids. CDR3: CASSVGGATEAFF. The CDR3, as DNA: TGTGCCAGCAGCGTGGGGGGGGCGACTGAAGCTTTCTTT.

This chain uses TRBV7-8 with TRBJ2-2; TRBD1 is a possible D gene (5 bases). The length of the CDR3 is 13 residues. Trimming cost V 11 bases and J 5 bases, with 15 bases left between them. Germline CDR1 and CDR2: SGHVS and FQNEAQ. The CDR3 protein is CAGARFATGELFF. CDR3 DNA: TGTGCCGGGGCCCGATTCGCGACCGGGGAGCTGTTTTTT.

The chain combines TRBV18 with TRBJ2-5; 11 bases fit TRBD2. Germline trimming cut 3 bases from V and 6 bases from J; bases unmatched to any gene: 15. CDR1 and CDR2 (germline): KGHSH, LQKENI. This CDR3 region has 18 residues. This CDR3 is CASSPQAGSSGRSKTQYF. CDR3 DNA sequence: TGTGCCAGCTCACCCCAAGCAGGTTCTAGCGGGAGGTCGAAGACCCAGTACTTC.

To note about this clone: This could be a read error, since a much larger clone is one nucleotide away. The CDR3 loop is CVTKGGLSANTGELFF. Here the CDR3 DNA reads TGTGTCACCAAGGGAGGGTTATCAGCGAACACCGGGGAGCTGTTTTTT. The V and J genes are TRBV15 and TRBJ2-2; 7 bases agree with TRBD2. The CDR3 has 16 residues. CDR1 and CDR2 (germline): LNHNV, YYDKDF (reference sequence).

CDR3 protein: CASSQAGGRETQYF. The DNA of the CDR3 is TGTGCCAGCAGCCAAGCAGGGGGCAGGGAGACCCAGTACTTC. The J gene is TRBJ2-5, the V gene TRBV4-2, with TRBD1 matching over 8 bases. J lost 5 bases, V lost 1 base, and 3 bases had no gene match. Germline lookup yields CDR1 LGHNA and CDR2 YNFKEQ. The CDR3 extends over 14 amino acids.

Only a few counts were recorded for this clone. The CDR3 protein is CASSLFSGQRAYEQYF. CDR3 DNA sequence: TGTGCCAGCAGTTTATTTTCAGGGCAGAGAGCTTACGAGCAGTACTTC. The rearrangement uses TRBV27 and TRBJ2-7, with D maybe TRBD1 (5 bases). Trimming took 1 base from V and 4 from J, leaving 17 bases between them. This CDR3 has 16 residues. Germline V lookup: CDR1 MNHEY, CDR2 SMNVEV (reference sequence).

The chain uses TRBV19 and TRBJ1-5; D gene unclear. The CDR3 contains 15 residues. Per germline, CDR1 LNHDA and CDR2 SQIVND (reference sequence). Between the trimmed V and J ends, which lost 3 bases and 0 bases, there was a span of 9 bases. CDR3 loop: CASSITDYSNQPQHF. CDR3 bases: TGTGCCAGTAGTATTACAGATTATAGCAATCAGCCCCAGCATTTT. Filled out from reference TRBV19 and TRBJ1-5, the complete variable domain reads DGGITQSPKYLFRKEGQNVTLSCEQNLNHDAMYWYRQDPGQGLRLIYYSQIVNDFQKGDIAEGYSVSREKKESFPLTVTSAQKNPTAFYLCASSITDYSNQPQHFGDGTRLSIL.

The chain couples TRBV7-8 to TRBJ1-2; no firm D call. Germline V gene sequence: CDR1 SGHVS, CDR2 FQNEAQ. Trimming removed 0 bases from V and 7 bases from J, with 12 bases in between. The CDR3 is 14 residues long. CDR3 residues: CASSLAMAGRGYTF. CDR3 DNA: TGTGCCAGCAGCTTAGCGATGGCAGGCCGTGGCTACACCTTC.